Shown below are 2 T cell receptor beta chains from a single sample sequenced in a study of CD8+ T cells in alopecia areata. RNA extraction was followed by reverse transcription into cDNA, which acted as the sequencing template. Some clones are missing from TCRdb's copy, which holds only in-frame ones; the method was immunoSEQ multiplex PCR. The data contain 95,000 to 100,000 clones, more than 55% of them singletons. Treatment in this sample: oral pan-JAK inhibitor, 5-10 mg twice daily. Here the sequenced sample was CD8+ T cells sorted from blood, taken at week 4, from a patient treated with tofacitinib. All receptors come from a human donor with alopecia areata.

This chain connects TRBV4-1 to TRBJ2-2; TRBD1 agrees at 8 bases. This CDR3 comprises 15 residues. Germline assignment: CDR1 MGHRA and CDR2 YSYEKL. The junction had 4 bases not matched to a gene; V was cut back by 1 base and J by 6 bases. The CDR3 DNA is TGCGCCAGCAGCCAAGGGACAGGGTATCCCGGGGAGCTGTTTTTT. Its protein is CASSQGTGYPGELFF.

V usage is TRBV7-9 and J usage is TRBJ1-1; D is unclear. The V and J ends lost 5 bases and 4 bases respectively, with 17 bases between them. Germline CDR1 and CDR2: SEHNR and FQNEAQ (reference sequence). The CDR3 contains 15 residues. The CDR3 spells CASSDTGNGFTEAFF. The CDR3 DNA reads as TGTGCCAGCAGCGATACGGGGAATGGGTTCACTGAAGCTTTCTTT.